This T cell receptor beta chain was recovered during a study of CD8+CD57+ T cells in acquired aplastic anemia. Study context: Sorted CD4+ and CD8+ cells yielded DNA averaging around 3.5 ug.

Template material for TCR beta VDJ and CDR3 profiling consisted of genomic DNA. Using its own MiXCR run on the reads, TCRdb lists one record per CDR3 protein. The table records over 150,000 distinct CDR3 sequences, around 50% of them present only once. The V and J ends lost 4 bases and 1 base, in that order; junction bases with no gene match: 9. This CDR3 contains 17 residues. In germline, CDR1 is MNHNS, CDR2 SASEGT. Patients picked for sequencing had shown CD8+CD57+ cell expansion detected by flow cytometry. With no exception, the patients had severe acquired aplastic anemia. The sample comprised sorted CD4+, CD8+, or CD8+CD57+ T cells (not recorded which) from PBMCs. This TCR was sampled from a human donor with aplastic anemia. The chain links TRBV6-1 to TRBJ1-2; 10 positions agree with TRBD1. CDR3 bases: TGTGCCAGCAGTGTTAGTCGGACAGGGGGAAATAACTATGGCTACACCTTC. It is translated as CASSVSRTGGNNYGYTF.